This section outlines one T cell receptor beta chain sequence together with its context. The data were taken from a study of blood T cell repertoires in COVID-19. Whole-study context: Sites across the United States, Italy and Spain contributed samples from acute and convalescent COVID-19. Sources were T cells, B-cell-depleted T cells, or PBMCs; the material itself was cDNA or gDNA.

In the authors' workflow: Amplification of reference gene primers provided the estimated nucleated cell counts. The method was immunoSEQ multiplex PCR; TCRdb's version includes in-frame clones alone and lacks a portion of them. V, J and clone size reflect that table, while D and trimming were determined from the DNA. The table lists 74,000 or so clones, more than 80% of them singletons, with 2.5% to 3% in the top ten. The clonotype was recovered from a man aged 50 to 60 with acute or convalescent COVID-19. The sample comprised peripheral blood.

DNA of the CDR3: TGTGCCAGCTCACCTACCGGGACATCTTATGGCTACACCTTC. Its protein is CASSPTGTSYGYTF. The V call is TRBV18, the J call TRBJ1-2; weak D call: TRBD1 (6 bases). Between the trimmed V and J ends, which lost 3 bases and 5 bases, there was a span of 13 bases. In germline, CDR1 is KGHSH, CDR2 LQKENI. The CDR3 spans 14 residues.